Below are 17 T cell receptor beta chains sequenced from a single sample in a study of CD8+CD57+ T cells in acquired aplastic anemia. The use of genomic DNA as template underpinned the TCR beta VDJ and CDR3 profiling. TCRdb itself ran the reads through MiXCR, one entry per CDR3 protein. The sample shows approximately 98,000 distinct CDR3 sequences, 51% of them seen only once. Sequencing used sorted CD4+, CD8+, or CD8+CD57+ T cells (not recorded which) from PBMCs. These receptors were collected from a human donor in good health, serving as a control.

This clonotype was found once. The chain uses TRBV4-2 and TRBJ1-2; D unresolved. The CDR3 covers 13 residues. Germline values: CDR1 LGHNA, CDR2 YNFKEQ. V was pared by 5 bases and J by 4 bases, with 11 bases between. The CDR3 sequence is CASSTSNSYGYTF. For the CDR3, the DNA is TGTGCCAGCAGCACATCGAATTCCTATGGCTACACCTTC.

As regards this clonotype: The conserved phenylalanine or tryptophan is not found at the CDR3 terminus, so this likely reflects a read error. The J gene is TRBJ1-2, the V gene TRBV15, with 7 bases that match TRBD1. CDR3 size: 14 residues. The J segment lost 8 bases and the V segment lost 3 bases, leaving 9 bases of the junction unmatched. Germline CDR1 reads LNHNV; CDR2 reads YYDKDF (reference sequence). CDR3 residues: CATSRSGQAWGYTS. CDR3 in DNA: TGTGCCACCAGCAGGTCCGGACAGGCCTGGGGCTACACCTCC.

This clonotype was recorded many times. This chain links TRBV9 with TRBJ2-5; D is unclear. Germline values: CDR1 SGDLS, CDR2 YYNGEE. V dropped 1 base and J dropped 5 bases, with 3 bases sitting between them. This CDR3 comprises 11 residues. The CDR3 loop is CASSVSETQYF. CDR3 coding DNA: TGTGCCAGCAGCGTATCGGAGACCCAGTACTTC.

The rearrangement uses TRBV29-1 and TRBJ2-3; D not certain. The germline V gene encodes CDR1 SQVTM and CDR2 ANQGSEA. There are 13 residues in the CDR3. Trimming took off 3 bases at V and 2 bases at J, with 9 bases between the two ends. DNA for the CDR3: TGCAGCGTTGATTACGGCTTCACAGATACGCAGTATTTT. This gives the protein CSVDYGFTDTQYF.

This clonotype appeared many times. This chain joins TRBV6-5 and TRBJ2-1; D unresolved. Trimming removed 0 bases from V and 8 bases from J, with 5 bases in between. The CDR3 is 12 amino acids. CDR1 is MNHEY and CDR2 is SVGAGI in the germline V gene. The DNA for the CDR3 is TGTGCCAGCAGTTACTCGAAGGATGAGCAGTTCTTC. This gives the protein CASSYSKDEQFF.

V gene TRBV6-4 combines with J gene TRBJ2-3; 7 bases match TRBD2. CDR3 length equals 15 residues. Losses at the gene ends were 0 bases for V and 6 bases for J; bases not matched to a gene: 6. Germline V gene data show CDR1 as MRHNA and CDR2 as SNTAGT. The CDR3 nucleotides are TGTGCCAGCAGTGACTCTGGCGCCGGGGGGGATACGCAGTATTTT. Amino acids: CASSDSGAGGDTQYF.

This clonotype occurred a few times. This clone may be a read error of a much larger clone one base away. The chain links TRBV5-1 to TRBJ1-3; D ambiguous. CDR1 and CDR2 (germline): SGHRS, YFSETQ. This CDR3 is 12 amino acids long. CDR3 loop: CASSEELGPIYF. The CDR3 coding sequence is TGTGCCAGCAGCGAAGAGTTGGGCCCCATATATTTT.

In this sample, this clonotype turned up many times. This rearrangement joins TRBV19 to TRBJ1-6; D is ambiguous. Trimming shortened V by 2 bases and J by 7 bases, and 12 bases separated the two germline ends. CDR1 is LNHDA and CDR2 is SQIVND in the germline V gene (reference sequence). The CDR3 extends over 15 amino acids. The DNA of the CDR3 is TGTGCCAGTAGTATACAACCCATGGGGAATTCACCCCTCCACTTT. Translation: CASSIQPMGNSPLHF.

The rearrangement joins TRBV12-3 or TRBV12-4 to TRBJ2-5; TRBD2 matches 9 bases. V shed 6 bases and J 5 bases; nucleotides not matched to a gene: 10. The CDR3 is made up of 15 amino acids. The CDR3 here is CASRSGTSPGETQYF. Here the CDR3 DNA reads TGTGCCAGCAGATCCGGGACTAGCCCCGGGGAGACCCAGTACTTC.

This clonotype was counted ten times or more. The J gene is TRBJ1-5, the V gene TRBV5-1; D perhaps matches TRBD1 (5 bases). Per the germline V gene, CDR1 is SGHRS and CDR2 is YFSETQ. The CDR3 totals 15 residues. V lost 4 bases to trimming and J lost 3 bases, with 14 bases between them. This CDR3 reads CASSPGPGFNQPQHF. CDR3 nucleotide sequence: TGCGCCAGCAGCCCAGGGCCGGGATTCAATCAGCCCCAGCATTTT.

With regard to this clonotype: This may arise from a read error, as a much more abundant clone is one base away. This rearrangement joins TRBV19 to TRBJ2-1; D is perhaps TRBD1 or TRBD2 (5 bases each). Germline assignment: CDR1 LNHDA and CDR2 SQIVND (reference sequence). The CDR3 is 14 residues long. The CDR3 nucleotides are TGTGCCAGTAGTTTTTCCGGGACCCTCAATGAGCAGTCCTTC. Translation: CASSFSGTLNEQSF.

Comments on this clonotype: A clone one base away is much larger, so this may be a read error. The gene calls are TRBV12-3 or TRBV12-4 and TRBJ2-1, with D perhaps matching TRBD2 (7 bases). V was cut by 10 bases and J by 7 bases, with 20 bases left in between. The CDR3 totals 14 residues. In nucleotides, the CDR3 is TGTGCCACCAGGGGAACTAGCGCGGGGAATGAGCAGTTCTTC. Translation gives CATRGTSAGNEQFF.

The V call is TRBV9, the J call TRBJ2-7; 8 nucleotides line up with TRBD1. With V trimmed by 3 bases and J by 1 base, 3 bases remained unmatched. Germline-derived CDR1 and CDR2 are SGDLS and YYNGEE. This CDR3 comprises 14 residues. In DNA form, the CDR3 reads TGTGCCAGCAGCGGTGGACAGGGATCCTACGAGCAGTACTTC. It yields the protein CASSGGQGSYEQYF.

This clonotype was seen ten or more times. A much larger clonotype is one base distant, so this may be a read error. The chain joins TRBV2 to TRBJ1-2; 10 nucleotides match TRBD1. The CDR3 covers 12 residues. V was clipped by 7 bases and J by 10 bases; unmatched bases: 6. The V gene's germline CDR1 is SNHLY and CDR2 FYNNEI. The CDR3, as DNA: TGTGCCAGCACCGGGACAGGGGTCGACTACACCTTC. It yields the protein CASTGTGVDYTF.

This clonotype was recorded a few times. The genes are TRBV20-1 and TRBJ1-5, with D unresolved. V lost 0 bases, J lost 6 bases, and 21 bases lay in between. Germline CDR1 is DFQATT and CDR2 is SNEGSKA (reference sequence). This CDR3 contains 17 residues. CDR3 nucleotides: TGCAGTGCTAGAGATATCTTCGGCTCGGAGGGTTCTCAGCCCCAGCATTTT. It translates to CSARDIFGSEGSQPQHF.

The chain combines TRBV10-3 with TRBJ2-7, with TRBD1 identical over 9 bases. This CDR3 region has 13 residues. V lost 10 bases to trimming and J lost 4 bases; unmatched junction nucleotides: 8. Germline CDR1 and CDR2: ENHRY and SYGVKD. CDR3 in DNA: TGTGCCAGCTCACCAGACAGGGGGTACGAGCAGTACGTC. It encodes CASSPDRGYEQYV.

The genes are TRBV10-3 and TRBJ2-3, with D maybe TRBD1 (6 bases). V lost 2 bases to trimming and J lost 1 base, with 13 bases between them. Germline CDR1 and CDR2: ENHRY and SYGVKD. The CDR3 runs to 16 residues. The CDR3 spells CAISETPGQRTDTQYF. In DNA, the CDR3 is TGTGCCATCAGTGAGACTCCGGGACAACGCACAGATACGCAGTATTTT.